Sequencing of this T cell receptor (beta chain) was carried out in a study of siplizumab effects on memory and regulatory T cells. Findings of the study overall: The authors mapped only a minor fraction of alloreactive clones to unstimulated subsets. Apparently key alloresponse contributors, naive T cells also seemed more diverse than memory cells.

TCRdb's table, derived via immunoSEQ multiplex PCR, lists solely in-frame clones and lacks some. The table records over 55,000 clones, roughly 80% of them present only once. Sequenced unstimulated subsets in three donor pairs: CD4+ naive, CD4+ memory, CD8+ naive, CD8+ effector memory, CD8+ TEMRA. On this clone: Its antigen is not known.

The sample was memory CD4+ T cells sorted from blood. The source is a human donor in good health.

DNA for the CDR3: TGTGCCAGCAGTGGGGGGACAGTTGGCTACACCTTC. Amino acid sequence: CASSGGTVGYTF. The chain links TRBV2 to TRBJ1-2, with TRBD1 matching over 7 bases. CDR3 size: 12 residues. V was clipped by 4 bases and J by 7 bases; unmatched bases: 3. CDR1 SNHLY and CDR2 FYNNEI come from the germline V gene.